This TCR beta chain came from a study of OX40 agonist ivuxolimab in advanced cancers. The ends were cut back, 5 bases at V and 4 bases at J, with 13 bases in the middle. CDR3 length: 14 amino acids. Germline CDR1 LNHDA, CDR2 SQIVND (reference sequence). The protocol was immunoSEQ multiplex PCR, while the TCRdb copy is restricted to in-frame clones and leaves out a portion. The sample gives under 95,000 clones, more than 75% of which show up once; around 0.8% is in the top ten. The rearrangement joins TRBV19 to TRBJ2-3; D not resolved. This clonotype was obtained from an adult with an advanced solid tumor such as melanoma, head and neck, liver or kidney cancer. Here the sequenced sample was CD4+ or CD8+ T cells sorted from blood, taken in a trial of the OX40 agonist ivuxolimab. The CDR3 loop is CASSALVVSDTQYF. The CDR3 bases are TGTGCCAGTAGTGCCTTGGTGGTCTCAGATACGCAGTATTTT.